These 10 T cell receptor beta chains originate from one sample sequenced in a study of cytomegalovirus exposure and HLA in healthy donors. 13 Jbeta primers and 60 Vbeta primers were used for the PCR. The method was immunoSEQ multiplex PCR; TCRdb's version includes in-frame clones alone and lacks a portion of them. The profile shows 150,000 to 200,000 clones, roughly 80% of them singletons. The sequenced material came from PBMCs. The receptors shown here come from a male donor in good health and CMV-seropositive.

The chain uses TRBV7-2 and TRBJ1-5; 8 bases line up with TRBD1. Germline-derived CDR1 and CDR2 are SGHTA and FQGNSA. The CDR3 runs to 14 residues. V shed 4 bases, J shed 7 bases, and the junction held 6 bases outside the gene matches. CDR3 region: CASSSTGVGQPQHF. DNA for the CDR3: TGTGCCAGCAGCTCGACAGGGGTTGGGCAGCCCCAGCATTTT. Full variable domain (outside the CDR3, taken from reference TRBV7-2 and TRBJ1-5): GAGVSQSPSNKVTEKGKDVELRCDPISGHTALYWYRQSLGQGLEFLIYFQGNSAPDKSGLPSDRFSAERTGGSVSTLTIQRTQQEDSAVYLCASSSTGVGQPQHFGDGTRLSIL.

The V and J genes are TRBV27 and TRBJ2-7; D might be TRBD2 (7 bases). Trimming took 0 bases from V and 1 from J, leaving 19 bases between them. The germline gives CDR1 MNHEY, CDR2 SMNVEV (reference sequence). The CDR3 spans 18 residues. In DNA form, the CDR3 reads TGTGCCAGCAGTTTATCGGCCCCGGGGGGCGCTAATTCCTACGAGCAGTACTTC. Its translation is CASSLSAPGGANSYEQYF.

The V call is TRBV5-6, the J call TRBJ1-1; 9 bases fit TRBD1. The length of the CDR3 is 13 residues. Germline values: CDR1 SGHDT, CDR2 YYEEEE. The V gene end was trimmed by 4 bases and the J gene end by 8 bases; junction bases not matched to a gene: 6. The CDR3 DNA follows: TGTGCCAGCAGCACACAGGGGGCGCGGGAAGCTTTCTTT. Its protein product is CASSTQGAREAFF.

The rearrangement joins TRBV5-1 to TRBJ2-7; 9 bases are a match to TRBD2. CDR1 is SGHRS, CDR2 YFSETQ, per germline. The J segment lost 6 bases and the V segment lost 2 bases, leaving 15 bases of the junction unmatched. This CDR3 spans 17 amino acids. CDR3 sequence reads: CASSFAQGVSGSGEQYF. The DNA for the CDR3 is TGCGCCAGCAGCTTCGCCCAGGGGGTTAGCGGGAGCGGCGAGCAGTACTTC.

The chain is built from TRBV28 and TRBJ1-3; D is undetermined. The V gene lost 4 bases and the J gene lost 8 bases, with 18 bases spanning the gap. In germline, CDR1 is MDHEN, CDR2 SYDVKM. The CDR3 loop spans 15 amino acids. DNA of the CDR3: TGTGCCAGCAGTTGGACGGGAGCGGAATGGGACACCATATATTTT. Protein product: CASSWTGAEWDTIYF.

This chain connects TRBV5-1 to TRBJ2-5, with D perhaps TRBD1 (5 bases). The CDR3 has 14 amino acids. The germline CDR1 and CDR2 sequences are SGHRS and YFSETQ. Trimming pared 0 bases from V and 3 bases from J, leaving 9 bases between. For the CDR3, the DNA is TGCGCCAGCAGCTTGGAACAGGTCAAAGAGACCCAGTACTTC. This sequence encodes CASSLEQVKETQYF. The variable domain in full, completed from reference TRBV5-1 and TRBJ2-5, reads KAGVTQTPRYLIKTRGQQVTLSCSPISGHRSVSWYQQTPGQGLQFLFEYFSETQRNKGNFPGRFSGRQFSNSRSEMNVSTLELGDSALYLCASSLEQVKETQYFGPGTRLLVL.

The CDR3 sequence: CASSPQTVPDTQYF. The CDR3 DNA reads TGTGCCAGCAGCCCTCAGACAGTCCCGGATACGCAGTATTTT. The rearrangement joins TRBV7-6 to TRBJ2-3; possible D gene TRBD1, 5 bases. Trimming shortened V by 5 bases and J by 6 bases, and 15 bases separated the two germline ends. The CDR3 length is 14 residues. Germline CDR1 reads SGHVS; CDR2 reads FNYEAQ.

The count of this clone is one. The V call is TRBV28, the J call TRBJ1-2, with a weak D call TRBD1 (5 bases). The germline V gene has CDR1 MDHEN and CDR2 SYDVKM. Trimming removed 3 bases from V and 2 bases from J, with 7 bases in between. CDR3 size: 13 residues. The CDR3 reads CASSFSGNYGYTF. CDR3 coding DNA: TGTGCCAGCAGTTTCTCAGGGAACTATGGCTACACCTTC.

The CDR3 bases are TGTGCCAGCAGTTCGGAAAAGGGGGCGGGAGGAAACACCATATATTTT. It translates to CASSSEKGAGGNTIYF. J is TRBJ1-3 and V is TRBV28, with 7 bases identical to TRBD1. The CDR3 consists of 16 residues. V shed 4 bases, J shed 4 bases, and the junction held 10 bases outside the gene matches. CDR1 and CDR2 (germline): MDHEN, SYDVKM. Filled out from reference TRBV28 and TRBJ1-3, the complete variable domain reads DVKVTQSSRYLVKRTGEKVFLECVQDMDHENMFWYRQDPGLGLRLIYFSYDVKMKEKGDIPEGYSVSREKKERFSLILESASTNQTSMYLCASSSEKGAGGNTIYFGEGSWLTVV.

The chain has TRBV5-1 and TRBJ2-1, with 15 bases that match TRBD2. Germline CDR1 reads SGHRS; CDR2 reads YFSETQ. Unmatched junction bases numbered 7, after V lost 4 bases and J lost 8 bases. The CDR3 spans 16 residues. Here the CDR3 reads CASSPGLAGGFDEQFF. CDR3 DNA: TGCGCCAGCAGCCCCGGACTAGCGGGAGGGTTCGATGAGCAGTTCTTC.